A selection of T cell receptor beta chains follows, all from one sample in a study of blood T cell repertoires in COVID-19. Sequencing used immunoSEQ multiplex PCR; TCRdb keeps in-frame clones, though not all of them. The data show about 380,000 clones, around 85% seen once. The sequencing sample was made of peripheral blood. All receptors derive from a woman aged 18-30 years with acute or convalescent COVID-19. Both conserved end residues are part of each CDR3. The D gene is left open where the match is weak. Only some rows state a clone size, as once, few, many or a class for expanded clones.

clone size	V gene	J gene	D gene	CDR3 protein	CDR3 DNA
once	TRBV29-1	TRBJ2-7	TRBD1	CSVERTGTYEQYF	TGCAGCGTTGAGAGGACAGGAACCTACGAGCAGTACTTC
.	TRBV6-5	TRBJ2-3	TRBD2	CASSYGGLGTDTQYF	TGTGCCAGCAGTTACGGAGGACTAGGGACAGATACGCAGTATTTT
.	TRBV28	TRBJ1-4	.	CASSLLLNRPTNEKLFF	TGTGCCAGCAGTTTGTTGCTCAACAGGCCCACTAATGAAAAACTGTTTTTT
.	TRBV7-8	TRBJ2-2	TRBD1	CASSAWTGNTGELFF	TGTGCCAGCAGTGCCTGGACAGGGAACACCGGGGAGCTGTTTTTT
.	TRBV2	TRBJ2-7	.	CASLTGESGGGPSEQYF	TGTGCCAGCCTGACAGGGGAATCTGGCGGGGGTCCTAGCGAGCAGTACTTC
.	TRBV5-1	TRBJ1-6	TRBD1	CASSLLQGWPYNSPLHF	TGCGCCAGCAGCTTGTTACAGGGGTGGCCCTATAATTCACCCCTCCACTTT
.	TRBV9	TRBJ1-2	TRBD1	CASSPHRGKMANYGYTF	TGTGCCAGCAGCCCCCACAGGGGGAAAATGGCTAACTATGGCTACACCTTC
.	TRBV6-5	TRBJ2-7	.	CASSPRLQSYEQYF	TGTGCCAGCAGCCCCAGACTGCAATCCTACGAGCAGTACTTC
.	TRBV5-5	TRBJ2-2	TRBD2	CASSLERGAGWELFF	TGTGCCAGCAGTCTTGAGCGGGGAGCAGGGTGGGAGCTGTTTTTT
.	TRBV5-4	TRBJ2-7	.	CASSPPGSSSYEQYF	TGTGCCAGCAGCCCCCCAGGGTCCAGCTCCTACGAGCAGTACTTC
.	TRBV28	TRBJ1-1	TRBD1	CASSGTGDLGTEAFF	TGTGCCAGCAGTGGGACAGGGGATTTGGGAACTGAAGCTTTCTTT
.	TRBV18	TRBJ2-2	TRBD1	CASSPGTVINTGELFF	TGTGCCAGCTCCCCCGGGACAGTGATCAACACCGGGGAGCTGTTTTTT
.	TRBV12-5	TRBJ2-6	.	CASGLPLRDSPRAGANVLTF	TGTGCTAGTGGTTTGCCTCTCCGAGACTCTCCCAGGGCTGGGGCCAACGTCCTGACTTTC
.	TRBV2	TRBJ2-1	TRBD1	CASSEAVRTGVDEQFF	TGTGCCAGCAGTGAAGCAGTGAGAACAGGGGTCGATGAGCAGTTCTTC
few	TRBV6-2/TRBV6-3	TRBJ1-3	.	CASSPFLGNTIYF	TGTGCCAGCAGCCCCTTTTTGGGAAACACCATATATTTT
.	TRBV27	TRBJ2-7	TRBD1	CASSLATGGPYEQYF	TGTGCCAGCAGTTTAGCTACAGGGGGACCCTACGAGCAGTACTTC
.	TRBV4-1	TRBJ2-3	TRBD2	CASSQDHPSGDLTDTQYF	TGCGCCAGCAGCCAAGATCACCCTAGCGGGGACCTCACAGATACGCAGTATTTT
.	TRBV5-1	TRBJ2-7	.	CASSSTEPSYEQYF	TGCGCCAGCAGTTCGACAGAACCTTCCTACGAGCAGTACTTC
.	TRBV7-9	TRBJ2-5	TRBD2	CASSLVDSGSNGFAETQYF	TGTGCCAGCAGCTTAGTGGATAGCGGGAGTAATGGGTTCGCAGAGACCCAGTACTTC
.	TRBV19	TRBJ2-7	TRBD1	CASLRTGGYYEQYF	TGTGCCAGTCTCCGGACAGGGGGATACTACGAGCAGTACTTC
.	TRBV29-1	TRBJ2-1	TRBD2	CSVNTGERGDGIF	TGCAGCGTTAACACAGGGGAGCGGGGGGATGGGATCTTC
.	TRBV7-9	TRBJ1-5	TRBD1	CASSHGTGVDQPQHF	TGTGCCAGCAGCCACGGGACAGGGGTAGATCAGCCCCAGCATTTT
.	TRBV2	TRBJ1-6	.	CASTGQQGPSSYNSPLHF	TGTGCCAGCACGGGTCAGCAGGGGCCTAGTTCCTATAATTCACCCCTCCACTTT
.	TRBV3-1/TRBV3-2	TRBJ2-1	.	CASSPPNKRNEQFF	TGTGCCAGCAGCCCGCCAAATAAGAGGAATGAGCAGTTCTTC
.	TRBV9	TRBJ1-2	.	CASSVADNPYGYTF	TGTGCCAGCAGCGTAGCTGACAACCCGTATGGCTACACCTTC
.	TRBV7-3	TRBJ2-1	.	CASSLRVSVPYNEQFF	TGTGCCAGCAGCTTAAGGGTTAGCGTACCCTACAATGAGCAGTTCTTC
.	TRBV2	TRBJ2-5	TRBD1	CASSEGPGGKARETQYF	TGTGCCAGCAGCGAGGGGCCAGGGGGTAAAGCAAGGGAGACCCAGTACTTC
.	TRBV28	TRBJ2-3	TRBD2	CASSFPQGLAGGSTDTQYF	TGTGCCAGCAGTTTTCCGCAGGGACTAGCGGGAGGGTCGACAGATACGCAGTATTTT
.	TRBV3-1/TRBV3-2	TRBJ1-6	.	CASSLSQGYTSSYNSPLHF	TGTGCCAGCAGCCTTTCACAGGGTTACACTAGCTCCTATAATTCACCCCTCCACTTT
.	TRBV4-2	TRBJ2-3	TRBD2	CASSQEREGGADTQYF	TGTGCCAGCAGCCAAGAGCGGGAGGGGGGGGCAGATACGCAGTATTTT
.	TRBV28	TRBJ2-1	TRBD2	CASSFLSSGQNNEQFF	TGTGCCAGCAGTTTCCTTTCTAGCGGCCAGAACAATGAGCAGTTCTTC
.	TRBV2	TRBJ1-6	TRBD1	CASRSGTGFSPLHF	TGTGCCAGCAGGTCCGGGACAGGGTTTTCACCCCTCCACTTT
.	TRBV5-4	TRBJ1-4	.	CASSLRRGINEKLFF	TGTGCCAGCAGCTTGCGAAGGGGCATAAATGAAAAACTGTTTTTT
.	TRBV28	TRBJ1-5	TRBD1	CASSSTTGQGAYQPQHF	TGTGCCAGCAGTTCGACGACAGGACAGGGGGCCTATCAGCCCCAGCATTTT
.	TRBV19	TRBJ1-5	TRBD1	CASSIGQGLNQPQHF	TGTGCCAGTAGTATTGGACAGGGTCTCAATCAGCCCCAGCATTTT
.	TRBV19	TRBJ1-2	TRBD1	CASMNVGTGGGGYTF	TGTGCCAGCATGAACGTTGGGACAGGCGGTGGTGGCTACACCTTC
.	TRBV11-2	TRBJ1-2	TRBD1	CASGTGGFGGYTF	TGTGCCAGCGGGACAGGGGGATTCGGAGGCTACACCTTC
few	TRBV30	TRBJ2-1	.	CAWSVIAPFAADEQFF	TGTGCCTGGAGTGTAATAGCTCCATTCGCTGCAGATGAGCAGTTCTTC